This is a list of T cell receptor beta chains from one sample in a study of identical twins' blood T cells. TCRdb re-derived calls from the 5' RACE reads in MiXCR, one entry per CDR3 protein. This table has 300,000 to 450,000 distinct CDR3 sequences, 28% appearing once. The sample comprised PBMCs. The receptors originated from a woman aged 18 to 49 in good health. CDR3s include the opening cysteine and the closing phenylalanine or tryptophan.

TRBV28 CASTLPGESYGYTF
TRBV20-1 CSASSSGGSSEQFF
TRBV5-1 CASSPETGGTEAFF
TRBV11-2 CASRTNRDASYNEQFF
TRBV11-2 CASSLGHSGSPDTQYF
TRBV20-1 CSATPPNQVRGEQFF
TRBV20-1 CSAPRGGRGTGELFF
TRBV7-2 CASSLGPRINQPQHF
TRBV14 CASSQEVLDRRNTEAFF
TRBV20-1 CSARDWQGGSAFF
TRBV5-1 CASNRGAGTDTQYF
TRBV11-2 CASSLGEDGYTF
TRBV5-1 CASSPIGSSYEQYF
TRBV29-1 CSATSPGQPQHF
TRBV12-3/TRBV12-4 CASSRNHRAWDTIYF
TRBV27 CASSPKGQRTDTQYF
TRBV20-1 CSARDPTVVQAFF
TRBV5-1 CASSDNPQGNTDTQYF
TRBV11-2 CASSLASGSYNEQFF
TRBV6-6 CASTPGGRGPEAFF
TRBV12-3/TRBV12-4 CASSRLATQLYGYTF
TRBV5-6 CASSFWGAGELFF
TRBV12-3/TRBV12-4 CASSYAVNGLAIYF
TRBV11-2 CASSFPDRMNTEAFF
TRBV12-5 CASGLALTSGFPYNEQFF
TRBV4-1 CASRPGQSTDTQYF
TRBV9 CASSSYSEQFF
TRBV18 CASQKWGVGTEAFF
TRBV3-1 CASSQSQSFHNEQFF
TRBV27 CASSFRQGSYNEQFF
TRBV23-1 CASSSLDIRSF
TRBV9 CASSVASARGELFF
TRBV29-1 CSVEVRSGELFF